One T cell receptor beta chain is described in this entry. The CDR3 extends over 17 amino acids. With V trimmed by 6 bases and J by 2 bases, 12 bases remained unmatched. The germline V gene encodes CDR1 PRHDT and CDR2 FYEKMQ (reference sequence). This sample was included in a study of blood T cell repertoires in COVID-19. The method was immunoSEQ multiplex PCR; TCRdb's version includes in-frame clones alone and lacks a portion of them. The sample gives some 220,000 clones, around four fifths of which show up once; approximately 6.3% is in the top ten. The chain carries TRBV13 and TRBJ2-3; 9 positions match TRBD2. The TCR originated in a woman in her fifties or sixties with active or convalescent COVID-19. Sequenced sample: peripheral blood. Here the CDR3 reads CASRETSGQGLTDTQYF. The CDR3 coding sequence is TGTGCCAGCAGGGAGACTAGCGGCCAAGGCCTCACAGATACGCAGTATTTT.